The clone carrying this T cell receptor (beta chain) has a count of ten or more. Its target is not known. The data are from a study of regulatory T cells in long-lasting Graves disease. Construction of the TCR beta libraries employed iRepertoire HTBI primers in conjunction with Arm-PCR of CDR3 regions. TCRdb passed the multiplex PCR reads through MiXCR, listing each CDR3 protein once. The table has some 410,000 distinct CDR3 sequences, about a sixth seen once; the top ten hold about 10%. Noted time point: newly diagnosed GD, antithyroid drugs for less than 3 months. After RNA was extracted from PBMCs, the TCR library was made from it. Collection of peripheral blood (nine milliliters) was done using EDTA tubes. Study observations and caveats: Persistent disease was characterized by preferential usage of TRBV28, TRBJ1-2 and TRBJ2-5.

With 4 bases removed from V and 4 bases from J, the gap between germline ends came to 19 bases. CDR1 MNHEY and CDR2 SVGAGI come from the germline V gene. This CDR3 spans 16 amino acids. Separately, the same data were catalogued under a study of T cells in Graves' hyperthyroidism and ophthalmopathy. From that study: Patients having uncontrolled infection, another autoimmune disease, pregnancy or lactation were not included. The HTBI primer set served for first-round RT-PCR of the TCR CDR3.

The material was peripheral blood mononuclear cells (PBMCs), obtained at new diagnosis, from a patient treated with antithyroid drugs. The chain employs TRBV6-5 and TRBJ1-1; D call uncertain. The clonotype comes from a woman aged 30 to 39 with Graves disease. The CDR3 region is CASSLPRTHPSTEAFF. For the CDR3, the DNA is TGTGCCAGCAGTTTACCTCGGACCCACCCTTCCACTGAAGCTTTCTTT.